The rows below give T cell receptor beta chains drawn from one sample of a study of blood T cell repertoires in COVID-19. The protocol was immunoSEQ multiplex PCR, while the TCRdb copy is restricted to in-frame clones and leaves out a portion. The sample lists around 150,000 clones, 60% to 80% seen once, with about 8.4% in the top ten. Sequencing used peripheral blood. Receptors were obtained from a woman aged 45-60 years with active or convalescent COVID-19. Each CDR3 is given with its conserved first and last residue. A D gene is named only where the DNA matches it firmly. A row's size may be missing; if present it is once, few, many or a size class.

V gene	clone size	J gene	CDR3 length	D gene	CDR3 DNA	CDR3 protein
TRBV25-1	-	TRBJ2-5	14	-	TGTGCCAGCAGTGCGAACAGCCCTGAAGAGACCCAGTACTTC	CASSANSPEETQYF
TRBV10-3	-	TRBJ2-5	17	-	TGTGCCATCAGTGACCCCGGGGGAGGGGGGACCGAAGAGACCCAGTACTTC	CAISDPGGGGTEETQYF
TRBV10-3	-	TRBJ1-2	13	-	TGTGCCATCAGGACCGGGACACAATATGGCTACACCTTC	CAIRTGTQYGYTF
TRBV7-2	-	TRBJ1-5	13	-	TGTGCCAGCAGCTTAGGGCAGGGCGGGCCCCAGCATTTT	CASSLGQGGPQHF
TRBV7-2	-	TRBJ2-3	12	-	TGTGCCAGCAGTCCAGGGATAGATACGCAGTATTTT	CASSPGIDTQYF
TRBV6-5	-	TRBJ1-1	15	TRBD1	TGTGCCGGAAGAATGGGACAGGGCTCGATCACTGAAGCTTTCTTT	CAGRMGQGSITEAFF
TRBV7-9	-	TRBJ2-4	15	-	TGTGCCAGCAGCCCGACGAGGGCTGGCAAAAACATTCAGTACTTC	CASSPTRAGKNIQYF
TRBV29-1	few	TRBJ1-2	15	-	TGCAGCGTTGAAGTGGGGGCTCAGACTAACTATGGCTACACCTTC	CSVEVGAQTNYGYTF
TRBV19	-	TRBJ2-5	14	TRBD1	TGTGCCAGTAGTATGGTGGACAGGGTAGAGACCCAGTACTTC	CASSMVDRVETQYF
TRBV5-4	-	TRBJ2-2	17	TRBD1	TGTGCCAGCAGCTATGGGACAGGGGGCCGGGACACCGGGGAGCTGTTTTTT	CASSYGTGGRDTGELFF
TRBV3-1/TRBV3-2	-	TRBJ2-1	12	-	TGTGCCAGCAGCCGGACTACGGATGAGCAGTTCTTC	CASSRTTDEQFF
TRBV9	-	TRBJ2-2	14	-	TGTGCCAGCAGCGCTAGAACAAACACCGGGGAGCTGTTTTTT	CASSARTNTGELFF
TRBV18	-	TRBJ1-5	16	TRBD1	TGTGCCAGCTCACCAGCCAGGGGGCACGGCAATCAGCCCCAGCATTTT	CASSPARGHGNQPQHF
TRBV20-1	few	TRBJ2-7	16	TRBD2	TGCAGTGCTAGTCCTTTTAGCGGGAGGGACTCCTACGAGCAGTACTTC	CSASPFSGRDSYEQYF
TRBV9	-	TRBJ2-5	15	TRBD2	TGTGCCAGCAGCCGTCTAGCGGGGGCCGGGGAGACCCAGTACTTC	CASSRLAGAGETQYF
TRBV7-3	-	TRBJ2-3	18	TRBD2	TGTGCCAGCAGCTTAAGCGGTAGCGGGGGCCCTAGCACAGATACGCAGTATTTT	CASSLSGSGGPSTDTQYF
TRBV7-6	-	TRBJ2-2	17	-	TGTGCCAGCAGCTTGGGCAGGGGACCGTCGAACACCGGGGAGCTGTTTTTT	CASSLGRGPSNTGELFF
TRBV25-1	once	TRBJ1-1	16	-	TGTGCCAGCAGTGAAAAACATGGGGGCCGGGTGGAAGAAGCTTTCTTT	CASSEKHGGRVEEAFF